A selection of T cell receptor beta chains follows, all from one sample in a study of OX40 agonist ivuxolimab in advanced cancers. The table came from immunoSEQ multiplex PCR; TCRdb's copy has only in-frame clones and leaves some out. The sample shows 3,000 or so clones, just under 80% of them seen only once. The material sequenced was CD4+ or CD8+ T cells sorted from blood, taken in a trial of the OX40 agonist ivuxolimab. These receptors originate from an adult with an advanced solid tumor such as melanoma, head and neck, liver or kidney cancer. CDR3s include the opening cysteine and the closing phenylalanine or tryptophan. D genes are given only for firm matches. Size is stated for part of the rows, as once, few or many counts, or as a class when the clone is expanded.

abundance	d_gene	v_gene	j_gene	CDR3aa	CDR3nt
.	.	TRBV30	TRBJ2-7	CAWNLDKGEQYF	TGTGCCTGGAATTTGGACAAAGGCGAGCAGTACTTC
once	TRBD1	TRBV4-3	TRBJ1-6	CASSQDGIPGQGNSPLHF	TGCGCCAGCAGCCAAGATGGAATACCGGGACAGGGAAATTCACCCCTCCACTTT
.	.	TRBV7-3	TRBJ1-6	CASSPEASSSYNSPLHF	TGCGCCAGCAGCCCTGAGGCTTCCAGCTCCTATAATTCACCCCTCCACTTT
few	.	TRBV7-9	TRBJ2-7	CASSLAGEATYEQYF	TGTGCCAGCAGCTTAGCGGGGGAGGCGACCTACGAGCAGTACTTC
.	.	TRBV4-1	TRBJ2-7	CASSHVVGSGYEQYF	TGCGCCAGCAGCCATGTTGTTGGGTCGGGCTACGAGCAGTACTTC
.	TRBD2	TRBV13	TRBJ2-1	CASSPRTSGSKDEQFF	TGTGCCAGCAGCCCCCGGACTAGCGGGAGCAAGGATGAGCAGTTCTTC
.	TRBD1	TRBV19	TRBJ1-2	CASLARGAYGYTF	TGTGCCAGTCTCGCCAGGGGGGCCTATGGCTACACCTTC
few	TRBD1	TRBV7-9	TRBJ2-7	CASSSGTGKNEQYF	TGTGCCAGCAGCTCCGGGACAGGGAAGAACGAGCAGTACTTC
.	.	TRBV6-5	TRBJ1-1	CASSYSEGSEAFF	TGTGCCAGCAGTTACTCGGAGGGGAGTGAAGCTTTCTTT
.	.	TRBV28	TRBJ1-3	CASSNGGTGNTIYF	TGTGCCAGCAGCAACGGGGGGACCGGAAACACCATATATTTT
.	.	TRBV11-3	TRBJ2-2	CASSLGSGELFF	TGTGCCAGCAGCCTGGGCTCCGGGGAGCTGTTTTTT
.	TRBD1	TRBV18	TRBJ2-2	CASSPPTGLAGELFF	TGTGCCAGCTCACCCCCGACAGGGCTCGCCGGGGAGCTGTTTTTT
.	.	TRBV7-8	TRBJ2-3	CASSGPLDGDQSTQYF	TGTGCCAGCAGCGGACCTCTAGACGGGGATCAGAGTACGCAGTATTTT
few	TRBD1	TRBV4-1	TRBJ2-7	CASSQEDRESYEQYF	TGCGCCAGCAGCCAAGAGGACAGGGAGTCCTACGAGCAGTACTTC